Listed here is a single TCR beta chain. This entry belongs to a study of blood T cell repertoires in COVID-19. Germline V gives CDR1 LNHNV, CDR2 YYDKDF (reference sequence). Trimming took off 5 bases at V and 0 bases at J, with 3 bases between the two ends. There are 12 residues in the CDR3. The data were produced by immunoSEQ multiplex PCR, yet TCRdb's version contains in-frame clones alone and is incomplete. The table includes about 270,000 clones, around 90% detected once. Sequencing was performed on PBMCs or T cells enriched from blood (not recorded which). V gene TRBV15 combines with J gene TRBJ2-3; D remains unclear. This receptor was taken from a woman aged 45-65 years who had recovered from COVID-19. The CDR3 sequence is CATSPSTDTQYF. The CDR3 DNA reads as TGTGCCACCAGCCCGAGCACAGATACGCAGTATTTT.